Presented here are 5 T cell receptor beta chains from one specimen sequenced in a study of beta chain features in type 1 diabetes. Regarding the study as a whole: TCRB CDR3s were moderately but significantly shorter in Type 1 diabetes patients in all four CD4+ subsets.

What was sequenced were expressed TCRB transcripts, since all of the isolated RNA had been reverse transcribed. Clones were read by immunoSEQ multiplex PCR, and TCRdb kept only the in-frame ones, dropping some. The sample holds 150,000 to 200,000 clones, around 8.6% seen once. No antigen is known for these receptors. The specimen sequenced was central memory CD4+ T cells from blood. The receptors stem from a woman between 18 and 29 years old with type 1 diabetes.

This clone was found many times. The gene calls are TRBV7-2 and TRBJ2-3; D is ambiguous. The germline V gene encodes CDR1 SGHTA and CDR2 FQGNSA. The CDR3 is 13 amino acids. V lost 7 bases and J 6 bases, leaving 14 bases between the germline ends. The CDR3 loop reads CASTREAGDTQYF. The CDR3 nucleotides read TGTGCCAGCACCCGAGAGGCCGGCGATACGCAGTATTTT.

The chain is built from TRBV5-1 and TRBJ2-3; D is unresolved. V shed 2 bases and J shed 1 base, with 8 bases lying between them. CDR1 is SGHRS, CDR2 YFSETQ, per germline. CDR3 size: 14 residues. The CDR3 region is CASSFGQGTDTQYF. Here the CDR3 DNA reads TGCGCCAGCAGCTTTGGGCAGGGCACAGATACGCAGTATTTT.

The V and J genes are TRBV28 and TRBJ2-5; no definite D call. Germline CDR1 MDHEN, CDR2 SYDVKM. The CDR3 extends over 12 amino acids. V was clipped by 5 bases and J by 5 bases, with 9 bases between them. As DNA, the CDR3 is TGTGCCAGCAGTCTTACCGGGGAGACCCAGTACTTC. Translating gives CASSLTGETQYF.

The V call is TRBV6-5, the J call TRBJ2-3, with 8 nucleotides matching TRBD1. Germline lookup yields CDR1 MNHEY and CDR2 SVGAGI. This CDR3 comprises 15 residues. Trimming took 6 bases from V and 4 from J; bases not matched to a gene: 9. The CDR3 loop is CASSRQGAVPDTQYF. The CDR3 DNA is TGTGCCAGCAGCCGTCAGGGGGCAGTCCCAGATACGCAGTATTTT.

This clone was found a few times. V gene TRBV29-1 combines with J gene TRBJ2-6, with 7 bases aligning to TRBD1. The V gene end was trimmed by 5 bases and the J gene end by 0 bases; junction bases not matched to a gene: 4. CDR3 size: 15 residues. Germline CDR1 and CDR2: SQVTM and ANQGSEA. The CDR3 here is CSVPGQFSGANVLTF. In DNA form, the CDR3 reads TGCAGCGTTCCGGGACAGTTCTCTGGGGCCAACGTCCTGACTTTC.